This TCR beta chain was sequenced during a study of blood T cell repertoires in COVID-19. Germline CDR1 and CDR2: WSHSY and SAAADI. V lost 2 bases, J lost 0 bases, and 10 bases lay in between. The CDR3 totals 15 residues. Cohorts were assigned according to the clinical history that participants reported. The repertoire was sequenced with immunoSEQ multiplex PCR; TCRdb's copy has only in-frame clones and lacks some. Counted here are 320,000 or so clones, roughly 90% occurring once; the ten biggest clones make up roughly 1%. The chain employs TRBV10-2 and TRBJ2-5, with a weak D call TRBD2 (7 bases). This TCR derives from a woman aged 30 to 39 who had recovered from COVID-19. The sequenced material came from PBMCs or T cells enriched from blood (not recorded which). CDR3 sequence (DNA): TGCGCCAGCAGTGAGGGGGGGGGCCACCAAGAGACCCAGTACTTC. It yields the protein CASSEGGGHQETQYF.